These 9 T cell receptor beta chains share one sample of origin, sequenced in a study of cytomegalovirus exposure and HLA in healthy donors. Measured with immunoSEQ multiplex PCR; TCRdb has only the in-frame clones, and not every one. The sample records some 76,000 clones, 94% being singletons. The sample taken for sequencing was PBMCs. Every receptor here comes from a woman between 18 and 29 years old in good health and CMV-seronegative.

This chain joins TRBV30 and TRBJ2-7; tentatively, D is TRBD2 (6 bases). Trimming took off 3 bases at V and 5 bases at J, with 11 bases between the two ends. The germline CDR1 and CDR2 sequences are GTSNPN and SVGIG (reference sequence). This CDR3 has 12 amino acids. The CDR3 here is CAWREGRDEQYF. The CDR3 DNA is TGTGCCTGGAGGGAGGGGCGCGACGAGCAGTACTTC.

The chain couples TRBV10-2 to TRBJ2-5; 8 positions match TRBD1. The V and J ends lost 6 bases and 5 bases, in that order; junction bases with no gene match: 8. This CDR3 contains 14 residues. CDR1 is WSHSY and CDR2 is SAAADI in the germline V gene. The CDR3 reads CASSRTGLGETQYF. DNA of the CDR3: TGCGCCAGCAGCCGGACAGGGTTAGGCGAGACCCAGTACTTC.

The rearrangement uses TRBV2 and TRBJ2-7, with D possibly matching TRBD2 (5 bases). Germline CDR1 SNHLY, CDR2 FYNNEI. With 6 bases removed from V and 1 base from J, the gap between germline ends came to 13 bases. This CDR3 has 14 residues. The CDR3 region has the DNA TGTGCCAGCAGACAAAGCGGTTTATCCTACGAGCAGTACTTC. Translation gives CASRQSGLSYEQYF.

The CDR3, as DNA: TGTGCCAGAAGCTTAGCGGGGCGGGGAGGGCGAATTTCCTACGAGCAGTACTTC. Its translation: CARSLAGRGGRISYEQYF. The rearrangement links TRBV7-5 to TRBJ2-7; the table's D call, TRBD2, has no DNA check behind it. TRBV7-5 is designated a pseudogene. The CDR3 has 18 amino acids.

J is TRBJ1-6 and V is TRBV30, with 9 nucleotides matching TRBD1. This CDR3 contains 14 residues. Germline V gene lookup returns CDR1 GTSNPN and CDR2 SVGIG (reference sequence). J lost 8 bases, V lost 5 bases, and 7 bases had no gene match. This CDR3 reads CAWRGNRGHSPLHF. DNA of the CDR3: TGTGCCTGGCGTGGGAACAGGGGGCATTCACCCCTCCACTTT.

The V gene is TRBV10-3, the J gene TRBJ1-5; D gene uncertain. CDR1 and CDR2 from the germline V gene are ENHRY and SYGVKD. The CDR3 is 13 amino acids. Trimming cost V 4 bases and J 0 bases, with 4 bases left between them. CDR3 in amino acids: CAISAGSNQPQHF. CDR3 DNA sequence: TGTGCCATCAGTGCCGGTAGCAATCAGCCCCAGCATTTT.

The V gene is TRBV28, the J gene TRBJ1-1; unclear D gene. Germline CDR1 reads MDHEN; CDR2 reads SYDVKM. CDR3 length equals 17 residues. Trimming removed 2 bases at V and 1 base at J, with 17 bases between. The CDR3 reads CASSLIEGTRGNTEAFF. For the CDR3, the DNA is TGTGCCAGCAGTTTAATTGAGGGTACAAGAGGGAACACTGAAGCTTTCTTT.

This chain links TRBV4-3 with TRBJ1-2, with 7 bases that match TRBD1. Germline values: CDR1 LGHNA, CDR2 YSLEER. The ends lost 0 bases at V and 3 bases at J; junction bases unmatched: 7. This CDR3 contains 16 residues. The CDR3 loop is CASSQDLTGSYYGYTF. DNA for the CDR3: TGCGCCAGCAGCCAAGATCTGACAGGGTCGTACTATGGCTACACCTTC.

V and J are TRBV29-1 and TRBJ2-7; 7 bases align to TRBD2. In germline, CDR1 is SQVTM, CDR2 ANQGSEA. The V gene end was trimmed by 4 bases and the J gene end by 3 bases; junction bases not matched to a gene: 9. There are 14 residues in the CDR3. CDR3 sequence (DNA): TGCAGCGTTGGGGGCGGGAGCGAACGCTACGAGCAGTACTTC. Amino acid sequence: CSVGGGSERYEQYF.